This is a list of T cell receptor beta chains from one sample in a study of blood T cell repertoires in COVID-19. Sequencing used immunoSEQ multiplex PCR; TCRdb keeps in-frame clones, though not all of them. The sample lists about 230,000 clones, roughly 80% seen once, with 6% to 9.5% in the top ten. The sample taken for sequencing was peripheral blood. These TCRs come from a woman between 45 and 65 years old with acute or convalescent COVID-19. CDR3s include the opening cysteine and the closing phenylalanine or tryptophan. Each record gives: V gene, J gene, CDR3 protein.

>TRBV28|TRBJ1-5
CASSPGQGDNQPQHF
>TRBV27|TRBJ2-5
CASSARLAGGPKGETQYF
>TRBV10-3|TRBJ2-3
CAIRWSPTDTQYF
>TRBV20-1|TRBJ2-1
CSARLVNEQFF
>TRBV4-3|TRBJ2-1
CASSQVVSGGLGSDEQFF
>TRBV5-4|TRBJ1-2
CASSLDTGGGGYTF
>TRBV19|TRBJ1-5
CASSMREGNQPQHF
>TRBV4-1|TRBJ2-2
CASSQGLAGNTGELFF
>TRBV11-2|TRBJ2-2
CASRLDRNTGELFF
>TRBV21-1|TRBJ1-6
CASSKGGARGLNSSPLHF
>TRBV30|TRBJ1-5
CAWSFRGSSNQPQHF
>TRBV7-9|TRBJ2-3
CATSNRGPDTQYF
>TRBV4-2|TRBJ1-4
CASSQDSAGKLTNEKLFF
>TRBV7-9|TRBJ2-1
CASSLGKAGVKRTYNEQFF
>TRBV12-3/TRBV12-4|TRBJ1-1
CARRTGLRLAFF
>TRBV28|TRBJ1-1
CASRRQGLSEAFF
>TRBV28|TRBJ2-1
CASSWANEQFF
>TRBV20-1|TRBJ2-3
CSASGLADTQYF
>TRBV5-1|TRBJ2-2
CASSLRTSATGELFF
>TRBV2|TRBJ1-5
CASKWRQNQPQHF
>TRBV2|TRBJ1-5
CASSEEARGGNQPQHF
>TRBV20-1|TRBJ2-4
CSAVQKNIQYF
>TRBV5-6|TRBJ2-2
CASSLGSVWREVNTGELFF
>TRBV15|TRBJ1-5
CATSRVLMGDSNQPQHF
>TRBV12-5|TRBJ2-3
CASGLETRSDTQYF
>TRBV3-1/TRBV3-2|TRBJ2-7
CASSQERTSYEQYF
>TRBV19|TRBJ1-5
CASSMRVKYSNQPQHF
>TRBV5-1|TRBJ1-1
CASTRNGGSNTEAFF
>TRBV27|TRBJ2-6
CASSFSSGANVLTF
>TRBV10-2|TRBJ2-5
CASSKRTSGSGVEETQYF
>TRBV18|TRBJ1-5
CASSTDRAQPQHF
>TRBV7-8|TRBJ2-7
CASSYTAGQGRPYEQYF
>TRBV3-1/TRBV3-2|TRBJ1-5
CASSQWSGGRSNQPQHF
>TRBV4-2|TRBJ1-6
CASSQDPGVGNSPLHF
>TRBV7-9|TRBJ1-2
CASSPPWGRGYGYTF
>TRBV27|TRBJ2-2
CASSPTGTALTGELFF
>TRBV6-2/TRBV6-3|TRBJ1-1
CASSSGNTEAFF
>TRBV6-2/TRBV6-3|TRBJ2-4
CASSYRDRAKNIQYF
>TRBV21-1|TRBJ2-1
CASSVSSLVFSYNEQFF
>TRBV7-9|TRBJ2-3
CASSLLSTSQYF
>TRBV28|TRBJ1-2
CASSPPGRADGYTF
>TRBV5-4|TRBJ2-1
CASRRWVGDEQFF
>TRBV24-1|TRBJ2-3
CATKGAHWDTQYF
>TRBV28|TRBJ2-7
CASSLSVSSYEQYF
>TRBV4-2|TRBJ1-1
CASSQADSRNTEAFF
>TRBV11-3|TRBJ2-3
CASSFRSTDTQYF
>TRBV4-1|TRBJ2-2
CASSHLRGGNTGELFF
>TRBV27|TRBJ1-4
CASSTTNEKLFF
>TRBV28|TRBJ2-1
CASSLAAVIWPEQFF